These 26 T cell receptor beta chains were sequenced from one sample in a study of T-cell memory formation after mild COVID-19. MiXCR was run by TCRdb on the 5' RACE reads, yielding one entry per CDR3 protein. This sample yields under 250,000 distinct CDR3 sequences, of which around 10% are seen a single time; under 25% belongs to the top ten. The sequencing sample was made of PBMCs or a T cell subset sorted from them (not recorded which). These receptors were obtained from a man between 18 and 29 years old who had mild COVID-19 (a few samples of this study predate the infection). Cell type and time point are not known.

This clonotype turned up a few times. V gene TRBV24-1 combines with J gene TRBJ2-2; perhaps TRBD1 as D (6 bases). Germline loops: CDR1 KGHDR, CDR2 SFDVKD. V was shortened by 11 bases and J by 3 bases, with 12 bases between the two germline ends. CDR3 length: 13 amino acids. In DNA form, the CDR3 reads TGTGCCAGCGCGGACAGCTACACCGGGGAGCTGTTTTTT. It codes for CASADSYTGELFF.

The chain couples TRBV3-1 to TRBJ2-5, with a tentative D call TRBD2 (7 bases). The CDR3 sequence is 13 residues long. Germline values: CDR1 LGHDT, CDR2 YNNKEL (reference sequence). With 5 bases removed from V and 7 bases from J, the gap between germline ends came to 14 bases. The CDR3 nucleotides are TGTGCCAGCAGCGACGCAGGGGAGGGGACCCAGTACTTC. This encodes CASSDAGEGTQYF.

This clonotype came up a few times. The J gene is TRBJ1-5, the V gene TRBV10-3; no clear D gene. CDR3 length: 14 amino acids. V gave up 3 bases and J gave up 2 bases, with 8 bases separating them. Germline V gene data show CDR1 as ENHRY and CDR2 as SYGVKD. The CDR3 DNA reads TGTGCCATCAGTGAAGGCTTTGGCAATCAGCCCCAGCATTTT. This encodes CAISEGFGNQPQHF.

The chain employs TRBV20-1 and TRBJ2-1; 9 nucleotides align to TRBD2. J gave up 1 base and V 3 bases, and 7 bases lay outside the gene matches. This CDR3 has 16 amino acids. Germline assignment: CDR1 DFQATT and CDR2 SNEGSKA (reference sequence). The CDR3, as DNA: TGCAGTGCTAGTCGTCTAGCGGGGACTTCCTACAATGAGCAGTTCTTC. Its translation: CSASRLAGTSYNEQFF.

Here the CDR3 DNA reads TGTGCCAGCAGCTGGAGAGTTGATGAAAAACTGTTTTTT. Translated, it gives CASSWRVDEKLFF. The V and J genes are TRBV11-2 and TRBJ1-4, with D unclear. This CDR3 is 13 amino acids long. The germline CDR1 and CDR2 sequences are SGHAT and FQNNGV. V lost 4 bases and J lost 6, with 9 bases in between.

This clonotype has only a few counts. The J gene is TRBJ1-5, the V gene TRBV5-6; D is ambiguous. V dropped 1 base and J dropped 4 bases, with 9 bases sitting between them. CDR3 length: 14 amino acids. Germline CDR1 SGHDT, CDR2 YYEEEE. The DNA of the CDR3 is TGTGCCAGCAGCTTGTATAAGATTAATCAGCCCCAGCATTTT. Translated: CASSLYKINQPQHF.

This clonotype was detected only a few times. This chain joins TRBV9 and TRBJ1-2; D gene ambiguous. Germline CDR1 is SGDLS and CDR2 is YYNGEE. Trimming removed 2 bases from V and 6 bases from J, with 8 bases in between. The CDR3 covers 12 residues. CDR3 in DNA: TGTGCCAGCAGCGTGGACGGGGATGGCTACACCTTC. It yields the protein CASSVDGDGYTF.

This clonotype was detected many times. This chain joins TRBV7-2 and TRBJ1-6; D is possibly TRBD1 (5 bases). Trimming removed 4 bases from V and 9 bases from J, with 16 bases in between. CDR1 is SGHTA, CDR2 FQGNSA, per germline. The CDR3 contains 15 residues. CDR3 sequence (DNA): TGTGCCAGCAGCTCCGACCCAGGCAGGGTTTCACCCCTCCACTTT. Amino acid sequence: CASSSDPGRVSPLHF.

The CDR3 loop is CASSLGHRRGDTEAFF. The CDR3 coding sequence is TGCGCCAGCAGCTTGGGCCATCGGCGGGGAGACACTGAAGCTTTCTTT. The V gene is TRBV5-1, the J gene TRBJ1-1; D gene uncertain. Germline CDR1 reads SGHRS; CDR2 reads YFSETQ. V lost 0 bases to trimming and J lost 3 bases, with 15 bases between them. The length of the CDR3 is 16 residues. The full variable domain, its missing parts supplied by reference TRBV5-1 and TRBJ1-1, is KAGVTQTPRYLIKTRGQQVTLSCSPISGHRSVSWYQQTPGQGLQFLFEYFSETQRNKGNFPGRFSGRQFSNSRSEMNVSTLELGDSALYLCASSLGHRRGDTEAFFGQGTRLTVV.

DNA for the CDR3: TGCAGCGTTGAAGGGGGGGCTAGGTACTACAATGAGCAGTTCTTC. Protein product: CSVEGGARYYNEQFF. V is TRBV29-1 and J is TRBJ2-1; tentatively, D is TRBD1 or TRBD2 (6 bases each). The CDR3 is made up of 15 amino acids. Trimming left V 1 base short and J 3 bases short, with 13 bases between. Germline CDR1 is SQVTM and CDR2 is ANQGSEA.

J is TRBJ1-2 and V is TRBV5-1; D not certain. The CDR3 is 17 residues long. CDR1 and CDR2 from the germline V gene are SGHRS and YFSETQ. Trimming pared 2 bases from V and 6 bases from J, leaving 23 bases between. The CDR3 DNA sequence: TGCGCCAGCAGCTTTCTTTTCAAGGGCTCGAGGAACGATGGCTACACCTTC. Translating it yields CASSFLFKGSRNDGYTF. The entire variable domain, with the rest obtained from reference TRBV5-1 and TRBJ1-2, is as follows: KAGVTQTPRYLIKTRGQQVTLSCSPISGHRSVSWYQQTPGQGLQFLFEYFSETQRNKGNFPGRFSGRQFSNSRSEMNVSTLELGDSALYLCASSFLFKGSRNDGYTFGSGTRLTVV.

In this sample, this clonotype turned up a few times. This chain connects TRBV7-9 to TRBJ2-1; 7 nucleotides line up with TRBD1. This CDR3 comprises 13 residues. Germline CDR1 SEHNR, CDR2 FQNEAQ (reference sequence). J was trimmed by 8 bases and V by 3 bases; bases with no gene match: 4. CDR3 nucleotide sequence: TGTGCCAGCAGCTTCCGACAGGGCGATGAGCAGTTCTTC. This codes for CASSFRQGDEQFF. The variable domain in full, with the rest retrieved from reference TRBV7-9 and TRBJ2-1, is DTGVSQNPRHKITKRGQNVTFRCDPISEHNRLYWYRQTLGQGPEFLTYFQNEAQLEKSRLLSDRFSAERPKGSFSTLEIQRTEQGDSAMYLCASSFRQGDEQFFGPGTRLTVL.

This clonotype was seen many times. J is TRBJ2-2 and V is TRBV10-3; D is ambiguous. The V end was cut by 5 bases, the J end by 2 bases, with 6 bases between. CDR1 and CDR2 from the germline V gene are ENHRY and SYGVKD. The CDR3 runs 13 residues. The CDR3 DNA follows: TGTGCCATCAGTCCAGCTAACACCGGGGAGCTGTTTTTT. Translated: CAISPANTGELFF.

This chain uses TRBV5-1 with TRBJ1-3; the match to TRBD1 covers 8 bases. Per the germline V gene, CDR1 is SGHRS and CDR2 is YFSETQ. Trimming removed 0 bases from V and 4 bases from J; junction bases left unmatched: 12. This CDR3 is 18 amino acids long. This CDR3 is CASSLAGWAGGSGNTIYF. DNA of the CDR3: TGCGCCAGCAGCTTGGCAGGGTGGGCAGGGGGCTCCGGAAACACCATATATTTT.

The gene calls are TRBV7-2 and TRBJ2-2; D is possibly TRBD2 (6 bases). The length of the CDR3 is 17 residues. The V and J ends lost 5 bases and 4 bases respectively, with 20 bases between them. Germline loops: CDR1 SGHTA, CDR2 FQGNSA. The CDR3 loop is CASSRSSDYGGTGELFF. As DNA, the CDR3 is TGTGCCAGCAGCCGTTCGTCGGACTACGGGGGCACCGGGGAGCTGTTTTTT.

The rearrangement uses TRBV7-3 and TRBJ1-1; D remains ambiguous. The CDR3 is 13 residues long. Germline V CDR1 and CDR2: SGHTA, FQGTGA. V lost 0 bases and J 0 bases, leaving 2 bases between the germline ends. In DNA, the CDR3 is TGTGCCAGCAGCTTAACATTGAACACTGAAGCTTTCTTT. Its translation: CASSLTLNTEAFF.

In its sample, this clonotype was seen a few times. V usage is TRBV5-1 and J usage is TRBJ2-4, with 8 bases aligning to TRBD1. CDR1 is SGHRS, CDR2 YFSETQ, per germline. The V and J ends lost 1 base and 5 bases, in that order; junction bases with no gene match: 14. This CDR3 comprises 18 residues. This CDR3 reads CASSLRLEEGTGQNIQYF. As DNA, the CDR3 is TGCGCCAGCAGCTTGAGATTGGAGGAGGGGACAGGCCAAAACATTCAGTACTTC.

The chain carries TRBV7-9 and TRBJ1-2, with TRBD1 matching over 9 bases. Per germline, CDR1 SEHNR and CDR2 FQNEAQ (reference sequence). The CDR3 is 15 residues long. V was clipped by 5 bases and J by 4 bases; unmatched bases: 8. CDR3 in amino acids: CASSHWDRASYGYTF. The CDR3 coding sequence is TGTGCCAGCAGCCACTGGGACAGGGCAAGCTATGGCTACACCTTC.

A few counts support this clonotype. This sequence joins TRBV7-6 and TRBJ2-3; D could derive from TRBD1 or TRBD2 (5 bases each). V shed 1 base and J shed 3 bases, with 11 bases lying between them. Germline CDR1 and CDR2: SGHVS and FNYEAQ. The CDR3 spans 15 residues. The CDR3 DNA is TGTGCCAGCAGCTTAGGTGAGGGGTGGACAGATACGCAGTATTTT. Translated: CASSLGEGWTDTQYF.

Many counts were recorded for this clonotype. This chain connects TRBV6-1 to TRBJ1-3; no clear D gene. V was cut by 8 bases and J by 4 bases, with 15 bases left in between. The germline gives CDR1 MNHNS, CDR2 SASEGT. The CDR3 contains 14 residues. CDR3 nucleotides: TGTGCCAGCCTGGTAACGTTGGGAGGAAACACCATATATTTT. This encodes CASLVTLGGNTIYF.

The CDR3 DNA reads TGCAGTCTCCGACCAAGAGGGGGCCCCAACTATGGCTACACCTTC. Encoded protein: CSLRPRGGPNYGYTF. This rearrangement joins TRBV20-1 to TRBJ1-2, with 7 bases that match TRBD1. The ends lost 8 bases at V and 2 bases at J; junction bases unmatched: 14. CDR1 and CDR2 (germline): DFQATT, SNEGSKA (reference sequence). This CDR3 comprises 15 residues.

This clonotype has a count of ten or more. The V gene is TRBV3-1, the J gene TRBJ2-2; D is unclear. The CDR3 has 13 amino acids. CDR1 and CDR2 from the germline V gene are LGHDT and YNNKEL (reference sequence). The V gene lost 5 bases and the J gene lost 3 bases, with 7 bases spanning the gap. The CDR3 sequence is CASSFTHTGELFF. CDR3 DNA: TGTGCCAGCAGCTTTACTCACACCGGGGAGCTGTTTTTT. The variable domain in full, with the rest retrieved from reference TRBV3-1 and TRBJ2-2, is DTAVSQTPKYLVTQMGNDKSIKCEQNLGHDTMYWYKQDSKKFLKIMFSYNNKELIINETVPNRFSPKSPDKAHLNLHINSLELGDSAVYFCASSFTHTGELFFGEGSRLTVL.

This clonotype appeared a few times. The V call is TRBV5-1, the J call TRBJ2-7, with 8 nucleotides matching TRBD2. Germline CDR1 SGHRS, CDR2 YFSETQ. There are 17 residues in the CDR3. After removal of 5 bases from V and 2 bases from J, the junction contained 15 bases not matched to a gene. CDR3 nucleotides: TGCGCCAGCAGGGCCCCTGTGGTAGCGGGGATCCCCTACGAGCAGTACTTC. Residues: CASRAPVVAGIPYEQYF.

There are a few counts of this clonotype. V is TRBV3-1 and J is TRBJ1-4; D perhaps matches TRBD1 (5 bases). The CDR3 consists of 16 residues. The germline V gene has CDR1 LGHDT and CDR2 YNNKEL (reference sequence). The ends were cut back, 4 bases at V and 6 bases at J, with 18 bases in the middle. CDR3 in DNA: TGTGCCAGCAGCCCCGGATGGAGGGGAATGGATGAAAAACTGTTTTTT. Amino acids: CASSPGWRGMDEKLFF.

This clonotype was counted between two and nine times. The V call is TRBV7-9, the J call TRBJ2-5; the D is unclear. Trimming shortened V by 2 bases and J by 3 bases, and 13 bases separated the two germline ends. Germline V gene data show CDR1 as SEHNR and CDR2 as FQNEAQ (reference sequence). This CDR3 comprises 15 residues. The CDR3 bases are TGTGCCAGCAGCTTACAGTACGATGTCGAAGAGACCCAGTACTTC. Translating it yields CASSLQYDVEETQYF.

This clonotype was seen many times. The genes are TRBV4-1 and TRBJ1-6; D is unresolved. CDR3 length: 12 amino acids. The germline V gene encodes CDR1 MGHRA and CDR2 YSYEKL. Trimming took off 0 bases at V and 19 bases at J, with 13 bases between the two ends. DNA for the CDR3: TGCGCCAGCAGCCAAGATCGGCGATGGTTTCACTTT. This codes for CASSQDRRWFHF.